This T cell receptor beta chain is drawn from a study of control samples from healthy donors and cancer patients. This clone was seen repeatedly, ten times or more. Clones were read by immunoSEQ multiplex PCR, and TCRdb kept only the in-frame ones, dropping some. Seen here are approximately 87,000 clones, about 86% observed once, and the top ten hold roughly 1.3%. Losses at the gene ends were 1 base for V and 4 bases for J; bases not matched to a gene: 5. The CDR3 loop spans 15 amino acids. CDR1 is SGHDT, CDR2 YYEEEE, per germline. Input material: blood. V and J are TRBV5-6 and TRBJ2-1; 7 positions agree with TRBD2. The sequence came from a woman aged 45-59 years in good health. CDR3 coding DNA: TGTGCCAGCAGCTTGACTAGCGTACCGTACAATGAGCAGTTCTTC. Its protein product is CASSLTSVPYNEQFF.